Described below is a single T cell receptor beta chain sequence and its context. Antigen unknown. These data originate in a study of blood T cells in healthy people across ages. Alongside a J-beta primer mix, a sample-barcoded 5' primer served in a second PCR lasting roughly 6 to 12 cycles. Every cDNA was tagged by a template-switch adaptor with 12 random nucleotides. Each CDR3 protein gets one entry after TCRdb re-called the 5' RACE reads with MiXCR. This table has approximately 800,000 distinct CDR3 sequences, roughly 26% appearing once. Study-wide results and limits: With age, beta diversity per million T cells declined roughly linearly, significantly by about 37. The long-lived group displayed more naive CD4+ cells, plus higher diversity, than the aged donors did.

The CDR3 loop spans 16 amino acids. V lost 5 bases, J lost 1 base, and 11 bases stayed unmatched. Germline V CDR1 and CDR2: DFQATT, SNEGSKA (reference sequence). These data also featured in a second study, about T cells of mothers and their children. That paper states: Healthy Caucasian mothers, three in number, and their six children were the donors.

The rearrangement joins TRBV20-1 to TRBJ2-7, with 10 positions matching TRBD2. The clonotype originates from a boy between 10 and 17 years old in good health. The source material was blood. In nucleotides, the CDR3 is TGCAGTGCTCACGCCCCCACTAGCGGGGATTCCTACGAGCAGTACTTC. The encoded protein is CSAHAPTSGDSYEQYF.